The rows below give T cell receptor beta chains drawn from one sample of a study of shared clonotypes between healthy human individuals. This table comes from immunoSEQ multiplex PCR, and its TCRdb copy is limited to in-frame clones, with some not included. This sample yields 2,500,000 or so clones, of which approximately 94% are seen a single time; approximately 0.36% belongs to the top ten. Sequencing was done on a sample of naive CD4+ T cells from PBMCs. All receptors derive from a man younger than 30 in good health. Some clones in this sample may be carry-over from other donors' samples. Each CDR3 is given with its conserved first and last residue. The order of the fields is CDR3 protein, CDR3 DNA, V gene, D gene, clone size, J gene. A D gene is named only where the DNA matches it firmly. Part of the rows lack a size; the others show once, few, many or a class for expanded clones.

CASSPTRVGTEAFF | TGTGCCAGCTCACCAACCCGGGTGGGCACTGAAGCTTTCTTT | TRBV18 | . | . | TRBJ1-1
CASSAPQGQDARDEQYF | TGTGCCAGCAGCGCCCCCCAGGGACAGGACGCTAGGGACGAGCAGTACTTC | TRBV9 | TRBD1 | . | TRBJ2-7
CAWSRQDLGEKLFF | TGTGCCTGGAGCCGACAGGACCTAGGTGAAAAACTGTTTTTT | TRBV30 | . | . | TRBJ1-4
CASRQGRNYGYTF | TGTGCCAGCCGGCAGGGCCGAAACTATGGCTACACCTTC | TRBV28 | . | . | TRBJ1-2
CAIRGNTEAFF | TGTGCCATCAGGGGGAACACTGAAGCTTTCTTT | TRBV10-3 | . | . | TRBJ1-1
CASSRDREETQYF | TGTGCCAGCAGCCGAGACAGGGAAGAGACCCAGTACTTC | TRBV7-3 | TRBD1 | . | TRBJ2-5
CASSFEEGGSYNEQFF | TGCGCCAGCAGCTTCGAGGAGGGAGGGTCCTACAATGAGCAGTTCTTC | TRBV5-1 | TRBD2 | . | TRBJ2-1
CSATNYEQYF | TGCAGTGCTACAAACTACGAGCAGTACTTC | TRBV20-1 | . | once | TRBJ2-7
CASSLVGGADTQYF | TGCGCCAGCAGCTTGGTTGGGGGGGCAGATACGCAGTATTTT | TRBV5-1 | TRBD2 | once | TRBJ2-3
CASSGTGSYGYTF | TGTGCCAGCAGCGGGACAGGGTCCTATGGCTACACCTTC | TRBV9 | TRBD1 | . | TRBJ1-2
CASRDVTGYSNQPQHF | TGTGCCAGCAGGGATGTTACGGGGTATAGCAATCAGCCCCAGCATTTT | TRBV28 | . | . | TRBJ1-5
CASSLVGAGNPHEQYF | TGTGCCAGCAGCTTGGTTGGGGCAGGGAACCCCCACGAGCAGTACTTC | TRBV5-6 | . | . | TRBJ2-7
CASSPGQGRTWGMNTEAFF | TGTGCCAGCAGCCCGGGACAGGGGAGGACTTGGGGCATGAACACTGAAGCTTTCTTT | TRBV11-2 | TRBD1 | . | TRBJ1-1
CASSSDTPEYF | TGTGCCAGCAGCTCGGACACCCCGGAGTACTTC | TRBV7-9 | . | . | TRBJ2-7
CASSSRTSQETQYF | TGTGCCAGCAGCTCGCGGACAAGCCAAGAGACCCAGTACTTC | TRBV9 | . | . | TRBJ2-5
CASSIRWGTGELFF | TGTGCCAGCAGCATTAGGTGGGGCACCGGGGAGCTGTTTTTT | TRBV7-2 | . | . | TRBJ2-2
CASRKYNKEAFF | TGTGCCAGCAGGAAATATAATAAGGAAGCTTTCTTT | TRBV28 | . | . | TRBJ1-1
CASSETSGLRGNEQFF | TGTGCCAGCAGTGAAACAAGCGGTCTCCGGGGCAATGAGCAGTTCTTC | TRBV6-1 | . | . | TRBJ2-1
CASSPFTGGASTEAFF | TGTGCCAGCTCACCATTTACAGGGGGCGCCAGCACTGAAGCTTTCTTT | TRBV18 | TRBD1 | . | TRBJ1-1
CASSQVSRGGPYNEQFF | TGTGCCAGCAGCCAAGTAAGCCGGGGAGGGCCTTACAATGAGCAGTTCTTC | TRBV4-2 | TRBD2 | . | TRBJ2-1
CAWAGGSPLHF | TGTGCCTGGGCTGGCGGGTCACCCCTCCACTTT | TRBV30 | . | . | TRBJ1-6
CASSLGRVYNEQFF | TGTGCCAGCAGCCTGGGGCGGGTATACAATGAGCAGTTCTTC | TRBV4-2 | . | . | TRBJ2-1
CASSTTGGRIDTQYF | TGTGCCAGCAGCACCACAGGGGGGCGGATAGATACGCAGTATTTT | TRBV5-4 | TRBD1 | . | TRBJ2-3
CASSSVPGNTEAFF | TGTGCCAGCAGTTCCGTCCCGGGGAACACTGAAGCTTTCTTT | TRBV5-4 | . | . | TRBJ1-1
CASSPGPQGVAKNIQYF | TGTGCCAGCTCACCAGGGCCACAGGGGGTAGCCAAAAACATTCAGTACTTC | TRBV18 | TRBD1 | . | TRBJ2-4
CASSLVASGSNEQFF | TGTGCCAGCAGCTTGGTGGCTAGCGGGAGCAATGAGCAGTTCTTC | TRBV5-4 | TRBD2 | . | TRBJ2-1
CASRAGRMNTEAFF | TGTGCCAGCAGGGCAGGCCGCATGAACACTGAAGCTTTCTTT | TRBV5-5 | . | once | TRBJ1-1
CASSLAFRAEAFF | TGTGCCAGCAGCTTAGCTTTTCGTGCTGAAGCTTTCTTT | TRBV11-2 | . | . | TRBJ1-1
CASSLGAQVYEQFF | TGTGCCAGCAGCTTAGGGGCACAGGTATATGAGCAGTTCTTC | TRBV7-2 | . | . | TRBJ2-1
CASSPGTVQAFF | TGTGCCAGTAGTCCAGGGACGGTTCAAGCTTTCTTT | TRBV19 | . | . | TRBJ1-1
CASREWGGQETQYF | TGTGCCAGCAGGGAGTGGGGGGGACAAGAGACCCAGTACTTC | TRBV27 | TRBD2 | . | TRBJ2-5
CATSRGEYTQYF | TGTGCCACCAGCAGGGGGGAGTACACGCAGTATTTT | TRBV15 | . | . | TRBJ2-3
CASSKDQGGNTEAFF | TGTGCCAGCAGCAAAGATCAGGGAGGGAACACTGAAGCTTTCTTT | TRBV21-1 | . | . | TRBJ1-1
CASGEEGPQETQYF | TGTGCTAGTGGTGAAGAAGGGCCCCAAGAGACCCAGTACTTC | TRBV12-5 | . | . | TRBJ2-5
CASSPTGTAFTDTQYF | TGTGCCAGCAGTCCGACCGGGACAGCTTTCACAGATACGCAGTATTTT | TRBV28 | TRBD1 | . | TRBJ2-3
CASSQEAGPYGYTF | TGCGCCAGCAGCCAAGAGGCCGGTCCTTATGGCTACACCTTC | TRBV5-1 | . | . | TRBJ1-2
CASSQRGHPNYGYTF | TGTGCCAGCAGCCAAAGGGGACACCCGAACTATGGCTACACCTTC | TRBV5-6 | . | . | TRBJ1-2
CASRPPGQGSPLHF | TGTGCCAGCAGGCCTCCGGGGCAGGGTTCACCCCTCCACTTT | TRBV28 | . | . | TRBJ1-6
CASSGLGGGSSYEQYF | TGTGCCAGCAGCGGGTTGGGGGGAGGGAGCTCCTACGAGCAGTACTTC | TRBV9 | TRBD2 | . | TRBJ2-7
CASSYSRGSTDTQYF | TGTGCCAGCAGTTACTCACGCGGGAGTACAGATACGCAGTATTTT | TRBV6-6 | TRBD2 | . | TRBJ2-3
CASSYSGSGRDTGELFF | TGTGCCAGCAGTTATTCGGGTAGCGGGAGGGACACCGGGGAGCTGTTTTTT | TRBV6-9 | TRBD2 | . | TRBJ2-2
CASSFKYGGGQGADADTQYF | TGTGCCAGCAGTTTCAAATATGGGGGAGGGCAGGGCGCTGACGCAGATACGCAGTATTTT | TRBV28 | TRBD2 | . | TRBJ2-3
CASSAGSGTANYGYTF | TGTGCCAGCTCAGCGGGCTCCGGGACGGCTAACTATGGCTACACCTTC | TRBV18 | . | . | TRBJ1-2
CASTRTAARGSGNTIYF | TGTGCCAGTACCAGGACAGCCGCCCGGGGCTCTGGAAACACCATATATTTT | TRBV19 | . | . | TRBJ1-3
CAWSAGRNGELFF | TGTGCCTGGAGTGCCGGACGGAACGGGGAGCTGTTTTTT | TRBV30 | . | . | TRBJ2-2
CASSSLSGTYNEQFF | TGTGCCAGCAGCTCATTGAGCGGGACTTACAATGAGCAGTTCTTC | TRBV7-3 | TRBD2 | . | TRBJ2-1